This T cell receptor (beta chain) stems from a study of identical twins (dated by TCRdb to 2015 to 2016). Background for the entire study: TCR alpha and beta repertoires from monozygotic twins, unrelated adults of various ages and cord blood were deep-sequenced to test whether fetal clonotypes persist. Replicate twin experiments were performed at different times using different library preparation protocols to rule out contamination.

Every donor in the study was a healthy Caucasian. The twin cohort consisted of three pairs of female monozygotic twins, all aged about 18 to 29 years. RNA for TCR libraries was isolated from peripheral blood mononuclear cells. There are 12 amino acids in the CDR3, from cysteine to phenylalanine inclusive. The retained sequence is limited to the CDR3, 36 bases, with the frame set at the first base. V and J lose 5 bases and 11 bases, and a span of 12 bases separates them. The germline V gene (reference sequence) provides CDR1 SEHNR and CDR2 FQNEAQ. The library was generated by 5' RACE. Sequencing instrument: Illumina HiSeq 2000. A universal primer binding site was added through template switching, and the final cDNA carried a unique molecular identifier so that TCR cDNA molecules could be counted accurately. Specific primers in the conserved constant-segment region were used to synthesize first-strand cDNA for the TCR alpha and beta chains. Each cDNA library was double barcoded, with a SMART-Mk sample barcode plus Illumina barcodes, to control for contamination. TruSeq adapter sequences along with Illumina sample barcodes were introduced in two successive PCR steps. Sequencing of the TCR alpha and beta cDNA libraries was done on the Illumina HiSeq platform using custom primers. In the paper's pipeline: MiGEC processed the raw reads to extract unique molecular identifiers, while MiXCR was used to determine the CDR3 positions. Recombination models were inferred per individual with the repgenHMM and IGoR tools using an EM algorithm. The analysis of shared clonotypes was done with the tcR package in R, with sharing normalized by the product of cloneset sizes. To study raw recombination free of thymic and clonal selection effects, out-of-frame nonproductive sequences were analyzed. In-frame beta chains were kept once TCRdb had trimmed the public reads at Q25 with fastp and called clones with MiXCR. CDR3 protein duplicates are merged, each entry listing the most common genes and DNA. TCRdb's processing, not the authors' own work, is the source of the V and J calls. For this sample there are 500,000 to 700,000 distinct CDR3 sequences; around 7.4% appear just once. The top ten hold 1.6% of the sample.

Overall study outcomes, separate from this receptor: Out-of-frame TCR alpha sharing in monozygotic twins was systematically underestimated by recombination models, whereas sharing between unrelated individuals was in agreement with the recombination models. A weaker excess of twin sharing was found in beta out-of-frame sequences because the signal-to-noise ratio was lowered by fewer shared sequences. Zero-insertion analyses could be partly confounded by invariant T cells such as MAIT and iNKT, although diverse VJ usage argued against such confounding for most clonotypes. Because the same donors could not be followed over many years, the conclusions depended on cross-sectional statistical analysis. Fewer insertions were carried by abundant cord blood beta clonotypes; a weaker similar trend was observed in young adult naive repertoires, while no such trend was observed in memory repertoires. Compared with coincidental sharing between unrelated individuals, out-of-frame TCR alpha sequences shared between twins had an excess of sequences with low generation probability.

This clonotype was seen a few times. Its antigen is unknown. Base qualities are not at hand, and no much larger clone is one base apart. These data also formed part of another study, on yellow fever vaccine responses in identical twins. The second investigation adds: According to the authors, in identical twins the way T cells responded to vaccination appeared partly convergent and partly personalized. In identical twins, the study followed T cell clones that responded to the vaccine with precision.

The chain is made from TRBV7-9 and TRBJ2-2; no D gene is confidently identified. The receptor's source is a woman between 18 and 30 years old in good health. The sequenced material came from PBMCs. This receptor carries the CDR3 CASSPPNFELFF. The base sequence is TGTGCCAGCAGCCCCCCTAATTTTGAGCTGTTTTTT. The full variable domain, with segments outside the CDR3 supplied by the reference TRBV7-9 and TRBJ2-2 proteins, appears as DTGVSQNPRHKITKRGQNVTFRCDPISEHNRLYWYRQTLGQGPEFLTYFQNEAQLEKSRLLSDRFSAERPKGSFSTLEIQRTEQGDSAMYLCASSPPNFELFFGEGSRLTVL.